Ten or more counts support the clone carrying this TCR beta chain. The antigen remains unidentified. From RNA transcripts, TCR beta CDR3 regions were amplified. When the TCR CDR3 underwent first-round RT-PCR, the HTBI primer set was used. Via MiXCR, TCRdb re-called the multiplex PCR reads, giving one row per CDR3 protein. Of about 840,000 distinct CDR3 sequences in the sample, 35% to 40% were seen once. These data come from a study of T cells in Graves' hyperthyroidism and ophthalmopathy. An absence of ophthalmopathy progression within 18 months meant stable Graves' hyperthyroidism. The PBMCs were sourced from fresh peripheral blood (about 10 ml). Findings and limits, study-wide: Ophthalmopathy was told apart from stable hyperthyroidism by a 13 V-J model.

The CDR3 is 16 residues long. V was pared by 5 bases and J by 1 base, with 4 bases of the junction left unmatched. Germline CDR1 SGHTA, CDR2 FQGNSA. V gene TRBV7-2 combines with J gene TRBJ1-3; 11 bases fit TRBD1. The clonotype was recovered from a man in his late teens or twenties with Graves' hyperthyroidism. The sample taken for sequencing was blood. The CDR3 DNA reads as TGTGCCAGCAGCCCGGGACAGGGGGTTTCTGGAAACACCATATATTTT. Translated, it gives CASSPGQGVSGNTIYF.